Following are 12 T cell receptor beta chains from one sample sequenced in a study of blood T cells in healthy people across ages. It was with a sample-barcoded 5' primer and a J-beta primer mix that a second PCR of roughly 7 to 12 cycles was run. TCRdb called the 5' RACE reads again in MiXCR, with one record for every CDR3 protein. Among 1.5 million to 2 million distinct CDR3 sequences listed, about 35% were seen once. The sample taken for sequencing was blood. The receptors come from a woman in her thirties in good health.

The CDR3 nucleotides are TGTGCCTGGATGACGGACAGGGGTGGATACGAGCAGTACTTC. Its translation: CAWMTDRGGYEQYF. J is TRBJ2-7 and V is TRBV30; 9 positions match TRBD1. This CDR3 contains 14 residues. CDR1 is GTSNPN, CDR2 SVGIG, per germline (reference sequence). After removal of 4 bases from V and 4 bases from J, the junction contained 8 bases not matched to a gene.

There are a few counts of this clonotype. The V gene is TRBV21-1, the J gene TRBJ2-7; the table calls TRBD2, which could not be checked here. TRBV21-1 is described as a pseudogene. This CDR3 comprises 14 residues. The chain's CDR3 is CASSKVGLTYEQYF. The CDR3, as DNA: TGTGCCAGCAGCAAAGTGGGCCTTACCTACGAGCAGTACTTC.

The rearrangement joins TRBV14 to TRBJ2-3; a weak D match, TRBD2 (6 bases). CDR1 and CDR2 (germline): SGHDN, FVKESK. The CDR3 consists of 18 residues. V shed 0 bases and J shed 2 bases, with 18 bases lying between them. CDR3 amino acids: CASSQDGGMAGPTDTQYF. CDR3 coding DNA: TGTGCCAGCAGCCAAGATGGAGGGATGGCAGGACCCACAGATACGCAGTATTTT.

This clonotype was seen a handful of times. This chain uses TRBV6-1 with TRBJ1-6, with TRBD1 matching over 8 bases. Germline CDR1 is MNHNS and CDR2 is SASEGT. The CDR3 consists of 17 residues. V dropped 6 bases and J dropped 5; count of bases not matched to a gene: 12. CDR3 amino acids: CASSRRGTGGNNSPLHF. The CDR3 DNA reads TGTGCCAGCAGCCGCCGGGGGACAGGAGGGAATAATTCACCCCTCCACTTT.

The V and J genes are TRBV28 and TRBJ2-3; D possibly corresponds to TRBD2 (6 bases). The germline V gene encodes CDR1 MDHEN and CDR2 SYDVKM. The CDR3 spans 14 residues. V shed 6 bases and J shed 6 bases, with 16 bases lying between them. CDR3: CASSSLGGADTQYF. The CDR3 DNA follows: TGTGCCAGCAGCTCTTTGGGCGGGGCGGATACGCAGTATTTT. Variable domain in full (rest from reference TRBV28 and TRBJ2-3): DVKVTQSSRYLVKRTGEKVFLECVQDMDHENMFWYRQDPGLGLRLIYFSYDVKMKEKGDIPEGYSVSREKKERFSLILESASTNQTSMYLCASSSLGGADTQYFGPGTRLTVL.

The table lists this clonotype with a few counts. The rearrangement uses TRBV9 and TRBJ1-2; a possible D gene is TRBD1 (6 bases). The CDR3 is 14 residues long. Germline V lookup: CDR1 SGDLS, CDR2 YYNGEE. Between the trimmed V and J ends, which lost 0 bases and 4 bases, there was a span of 10 bases. The CDR3 DNA sequence: TGTGCCAGCAGCGTAGTAGGACAGTCCTATGGCTACACCTTC. Protein: CASSVVGQSYGYTF.

V usage is TRBV15 and J usage is TRBJ2-7; D is undetermined. V lost 1 base and J lost 3, with 13 bases in between. The CDR3 runs 15 residues. CDR1 and CDR2 from the germline V gene are LNHNV and YYDKDF (reference sequence). The CDR3 sequence is CATSRVGGPDYEQYF. The CDR3 bases are TGTGCCACCAGCAGAGTTGGCGGACCAGACTACGAGCAGTACTTC.

The chain joins TRBV6-2 or TRBV6-3 to TRBJ2-1, with D perhaps given as TRBD1 or TRBD2 (5 bases each). The germline CDR1 and CDR2 sequences are MNHEY and SVGEGT. The germline V and J ends were trimmed by 8 bases and 8 bases, with 16 bases remaining between them. This CDR3 contains 13 residues. CDR3 sequence (DNA): TGTGCCAGCCGGGACCCCGGGGCCCATGAGCAGTTCTTC. It codes for CASRDPGAHEQFF.

The sample holds a few counts of this clonotype. One end of the junction varies from germline; a read error may be responsible. The J gene is TRBJ2-3, the V gene TRBV27; 7 nucleotides match TRBD2. CDR1 MNHEY and CDR2 SMNVEV come from the germline V gene (reference sequence). This CDR3 has 15 amino acids. The CDR3 reads CTSRVLGGGTDTQYF. The CDR3 bases are TGTACCAGCAGAGTGTTGGGAGGGGGCACAGATACGCAGTATTTT.

The chain couples TRBV2 to TRBJ2-3; D may match TRBD1 or TRBD2 (5 bases each). The V gene lost 6 bases and the J gene lost 0 bases, with 10 bases spanning the gap. From germline, CDR1 is SNHLY and CDR2 FYNNEI. The CDR3 covers 14 residues. The DNA of the CDR3 is TGTGCCAGCAGAGGGGACGGGAGCACAGATACGCAGTATTTT. Its protein product is CASRGDGSTDTQYF.

Many counts were recorded for this clonotype. The rearrangement links TRBV29-1 to TRBJ1-2; D gene uncertain. This CDR3 spans 11 amino acids. Germline values: CDR1 SQVTM, CDR2 ANQGSEA. V was trimmed by 4 bases and J by 8 bases, leaving 11 bases between them. In DNA, the CDR3 is TGCAGCGTTGCCTTAATCGGCGGCTACACCTTC. Its protein is CSVALIGGYTF.

This chain uses TRBV9 with TRBJ2-3; D gene ambiguous. This CDR3 is 14 amino acids long. V gave up 2 bases and J gave up 10 bases, with 17 bases separating them. Germline CDR1 and CDR2: SGDLS and YYNGEE. CDR3 sequence reads: CASSVPHEENAQYF. The CDR3 region has the DNA TGTGCCAGCAGCGTCCCCCACGAGGAGAATGCGCAGTATTTT.